What follows are 10 T cell receptor beta chains derived from one specimen sequenced in a study of identical twins (TCRdb year 2016). Library generation was performed with 5' RACE. Instrument used: Illumina HiSeq 2000. TCRdb itself trimmed the public reads at Q25 with fastp, ran MiXCR and retained productive beta chains. For every CDR3 protein sequence, its rows merge into one entry that carries the most common genes and DNA. Within this sample are 1.5 million to 2 million distinct CDR3 sequences, with 32% of them counted one time only. Clones ranked in the top ten supply about 0.27% of the sample. Specimen: cord blood. The receptors derive from a newborn girl in good health.

The rearrangement uses TRBV29-1 and TRBJ2-1; no clear D gene. CDR1 is SQVTM, CDR2 ANQGSEA, per germline. This CDR3 is built from 13 residues. The V and J ends lost 7 bases and 10 bases respectively, with 20 bases between them. The CDR3 sequence: CSALGGRAYEQFF. CDR3 coding DNA: TGCAGCGCCCTAGGTGGCAGAGCCTACGAGCAGTTCTTC.

Only a few counts were recorded for this clonotype. The genes are TRBV27 and TRBJ2-7; D is possibly TRBD2 (6 bases). Deletions cut 6 bases from V and 4 bases from J, with 19 bases between. Germline V gives CDR1 MNHEY, CDR2 SMNVEV (reference sequence). The CDR3 is made up of 15 amino acids. CDR3 DNA sequence: TGTGCCAGCAGAAAGGGGCGGGGACTCGTATACGAGCAGTACTTC. Amino acid sequence: CASRKGRGLVYEQYF.

This sequence joins TRBV3-1 and TRBJ2-7; D gene unclear. Trimming stripped 8 bases from V and 2 bases from J, with 13 bases between. CDR1 is LGHDT, CDR2 YNNKEL, per germline (reference sequence). This CDR3 spans 13 amino acids. CDR3 in DNA: TGTGCCAGCCTAGGACCCAGCCCCTACGAGCAGTACTTC. Translation: CASLGPSPYEQYF.

This chain uses TRBV13 with TRBJ1-1; 8 positions agree with TRBD1. Germline CDR1 reads PRHDT; CDR2 reads FYEKMQ (reference sequence). V trimming: 1 base; J trimming: 2 bases; junction bases outside the gene matches: 6. CDR3 size: 16 residues. CDR3 nucleotides: TGTGCCAGCAGCTTAGTCGCTCAGGGGGCAAACACTGAAGCTTTCTTT. This codes for CASSLVAQGANTEAFF. Together with reference TRBV13 and TRBJ1-1, the CDR3 gives the full variable domain: AAGVIQSPRHLIKEKRETATLKCYPIPRHDTVYWYQQGPGQDPQFLISFYEKMQSDKGSIPDRFSAQQFSDYHSELNMSSLELGDSALYFCASSLVAQGANTEAFFGQGTRLTVV.

In its sample, this clonotype was seen many times. CDR3 coding DNA: TGCGCCAGCAGCTTGACTAGCGGAACCTCCTACGAGCAGTACTTC. It encodes CASSLTSGTSYEQYF. This rearrangement joins TRBV5-1 to TRBJ2-7, with 8 bases matching TRBD2. Germline V gene lookup returns CDR1 SGHRS and CDR2 YFSETQ. This CDR3 has 15 amino acids. With V trimmed by 1 base and J by 0 bases, 3 bases remained unmatched.

The chain is built from TRBV10-3 and TRBJ2-7; the D gene is possibly TRBD1 (5 bases). The CDR3 spans 15 residues. Germline V CDR1 and CDR2: ENHRY, SYGVKD. Trimming stripped 0 bases from V and 3 bases from J, with 12 bases between. CDR3 coding DNA: TGTGCCATCAGTGAGTCTCTGGCAGGGCACTACGAGCAGTACTTC. Translating it yields CAISESLAGHYEQYF.

In this sample, this clonotype turned up a few times. CDR3 region: CASRGQGVNEQFF. The CDR3 coding sequence is TGTGCCAGTAGGGGACAGGGGGTCAATGAGCAGTTCTTC. The V and J genes are TRBV19 and TRBJ2-1; 11 bases fit TRBD1. The CDR3 loop spans 13 amino acids. Germline V gene data show CDR1 as LNHDA and CDR2 as SQIVND (reference sequence). The V segment lost 6 bases and the J segment 6 bases; nucleotides outside the gene matches: 1.

This clonotype was counted a few times. The rearrangement links TRBV27 to TRBJ2-3; TRBD1 or TRBD2 may be the D gene (7 bases each). This CDR3 has 18 amino acids. With 0 bases removed from V and 2 bases from J, the gap between germline ends came to 18 bases. Germline V gene data show CDR1 as MNHEY and CDR2 as SMNVEV (reference sequence). CDR3 DNA sequence: TGTGCCAGCAGTTTATCCGGGGGGTACAGGGGACCCACAGATACGCAGTATTTT. Protein sequence: CASSLSGGYRGPTDTQYF.

The chain carries TRBV27 and TRBJ1-5, with a tentative D call TRBD1 (6 bases). This CDR3 region has 15 residues. V was cut by 2 bases and J by 6 bases, with 14 bases left in between. Germline-derived CDR1 and CDR2 are MNHEY and SMNVEV (reference sequence). CDR3 sequence: CASSLRKTGRQPQHF. The CDR3 DNA sequence: TGTGCCAGCAGTTTAAGGAAAACAGGGCGTCAGCCCCAGCATTTT.

The rearrangement links TRBV27 to TRBJ2-5; D tentatively fits TRBD1 or TRBD2 (5 bases each). The J call is uncertain, as TRBJ2-7 better fits the DNA end. This CDR3 comprises 14 residues. The germline CDR1 and CDR2 sequences are MNHEY and SMNVEV (reference sequence). CDR3 bases: TGTGCCAGCAGAAAAATGGGGACCGGCGACGAGCAGTACTTC. It yields the protein CASRKMGTGDEQYF.